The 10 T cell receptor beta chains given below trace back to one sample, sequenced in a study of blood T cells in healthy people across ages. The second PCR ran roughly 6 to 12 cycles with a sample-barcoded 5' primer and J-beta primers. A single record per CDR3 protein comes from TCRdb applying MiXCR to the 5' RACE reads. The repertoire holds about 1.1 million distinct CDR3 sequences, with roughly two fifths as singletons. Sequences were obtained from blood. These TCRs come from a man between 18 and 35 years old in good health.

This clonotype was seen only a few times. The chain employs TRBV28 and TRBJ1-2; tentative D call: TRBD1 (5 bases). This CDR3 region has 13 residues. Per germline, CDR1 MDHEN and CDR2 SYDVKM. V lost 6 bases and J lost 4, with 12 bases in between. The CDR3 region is CASRPGGTYGYTF. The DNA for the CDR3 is TGTGCCAGCAGGCCCGGAGGGACCTATGGCTACACCTTC.

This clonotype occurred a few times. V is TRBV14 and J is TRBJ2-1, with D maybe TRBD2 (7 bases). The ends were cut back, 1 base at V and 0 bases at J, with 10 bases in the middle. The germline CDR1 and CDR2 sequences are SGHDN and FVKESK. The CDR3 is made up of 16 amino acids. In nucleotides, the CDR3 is TGTGCCAGCAGCCAAGTGGGGGGGGCCTCCTACAATGAGCAGTTCTTC. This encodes CASSQVGGASYNEQFF. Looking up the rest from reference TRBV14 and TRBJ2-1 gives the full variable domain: EAGVTQFPSHSVIEKGQTVTLRCDPISGHDNLYWYRRVMGKEIKFLLHFVKESKQDESGMPNNRFLAERTGGTYSTLKVQPAELEDSGVYFCASSQVGGASYNEQFFGPGTRLTVL.

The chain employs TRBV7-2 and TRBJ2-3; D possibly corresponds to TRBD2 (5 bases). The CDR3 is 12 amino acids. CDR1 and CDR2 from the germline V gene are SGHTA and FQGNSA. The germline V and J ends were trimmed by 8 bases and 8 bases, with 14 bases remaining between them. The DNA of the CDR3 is TGTGCCAGCGGCCTAGAAGAGGGTACGCAGTATTTT. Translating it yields CASGLEEGTQYF.

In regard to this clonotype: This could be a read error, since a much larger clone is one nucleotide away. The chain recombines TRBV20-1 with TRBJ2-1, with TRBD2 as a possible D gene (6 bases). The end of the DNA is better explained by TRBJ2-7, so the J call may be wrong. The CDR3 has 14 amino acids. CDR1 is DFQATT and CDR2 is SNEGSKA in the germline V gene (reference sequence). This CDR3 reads CSAPDQGGYNEQYF. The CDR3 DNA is TGCAGTGCTCCTGACCAGGGAGGCTACAATGAGCAGTACTTC.

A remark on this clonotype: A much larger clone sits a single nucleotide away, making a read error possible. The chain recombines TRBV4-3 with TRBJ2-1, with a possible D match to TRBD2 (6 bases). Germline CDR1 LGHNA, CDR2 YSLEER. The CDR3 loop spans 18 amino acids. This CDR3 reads CASTQEPPGTETYNEQFF. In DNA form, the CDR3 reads TGCGCCAGCACCCAAGAACCACCAGGGACTGAGACCTACAATGAGCAGTTCTTC.

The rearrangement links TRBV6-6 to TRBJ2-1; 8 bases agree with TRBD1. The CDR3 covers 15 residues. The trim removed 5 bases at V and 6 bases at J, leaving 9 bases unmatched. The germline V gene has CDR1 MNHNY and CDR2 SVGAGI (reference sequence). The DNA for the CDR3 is TGTGCCAGCAGTCACTGGACAGGGTACAGCAATGAGCAGTTCTTC. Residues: CASSHWTGYSNEQFF.

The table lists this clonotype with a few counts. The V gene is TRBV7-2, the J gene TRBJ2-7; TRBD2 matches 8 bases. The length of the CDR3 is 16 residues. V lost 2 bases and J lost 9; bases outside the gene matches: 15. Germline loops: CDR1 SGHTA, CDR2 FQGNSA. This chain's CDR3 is CASSLLRGAGYNGQYF. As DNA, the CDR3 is TGTGCCAGCAGCTTATTGCGGGGGGCCGGCTACAATGGGCAGTACTTC.

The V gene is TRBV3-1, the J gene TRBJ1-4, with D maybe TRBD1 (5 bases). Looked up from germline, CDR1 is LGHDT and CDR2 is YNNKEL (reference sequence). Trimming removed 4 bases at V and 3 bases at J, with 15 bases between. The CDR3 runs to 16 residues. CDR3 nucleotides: TGTGCCAGCAGCCTTTATCAGGAGGGGCCTAATGAAAAACTGTTTTTT. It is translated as CASSLYQEGPNEKLFF.

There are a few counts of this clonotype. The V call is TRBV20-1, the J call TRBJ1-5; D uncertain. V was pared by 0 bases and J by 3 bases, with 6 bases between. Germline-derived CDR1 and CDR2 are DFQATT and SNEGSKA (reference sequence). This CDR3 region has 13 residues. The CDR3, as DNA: TGCAGTGCTAGAGATGGCGCCAATCAGCCCCAGCATTTT. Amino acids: CSARDGANQPQHF.

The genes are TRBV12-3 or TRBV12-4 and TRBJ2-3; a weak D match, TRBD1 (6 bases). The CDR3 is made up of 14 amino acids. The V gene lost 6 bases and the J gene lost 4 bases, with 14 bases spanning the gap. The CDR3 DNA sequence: TGTGCCAGCAGCTTGGACAGCCCCCCAGATACGCAGTATTTT. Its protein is CASSLDSPPDTQYF.